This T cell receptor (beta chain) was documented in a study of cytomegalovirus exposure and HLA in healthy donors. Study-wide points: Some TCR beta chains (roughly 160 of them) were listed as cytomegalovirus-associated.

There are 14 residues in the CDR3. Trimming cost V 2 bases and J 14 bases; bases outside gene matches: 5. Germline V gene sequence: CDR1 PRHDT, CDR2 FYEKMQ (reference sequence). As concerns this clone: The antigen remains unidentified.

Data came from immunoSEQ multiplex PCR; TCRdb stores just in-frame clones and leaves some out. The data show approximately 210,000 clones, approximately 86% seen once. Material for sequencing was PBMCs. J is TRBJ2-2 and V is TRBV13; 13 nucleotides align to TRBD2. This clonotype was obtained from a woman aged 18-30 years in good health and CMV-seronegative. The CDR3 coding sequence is TGTGCCAGCAGCTTAAAAGGACTAGCGGGAGATCTGTTTTTT. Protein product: CASSLKGLAGDLFF. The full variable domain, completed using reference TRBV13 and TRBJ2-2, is AAGVIQSPRHLIKEKRETATLKCYPIPRHDTVYWYQQGPGQDPQFLISFYEKMQSDKGSIPDRFSAQQFSDYHSELNMSSLELGDSALYFCASSLKGLAGDLFFGEGSRLTVL.